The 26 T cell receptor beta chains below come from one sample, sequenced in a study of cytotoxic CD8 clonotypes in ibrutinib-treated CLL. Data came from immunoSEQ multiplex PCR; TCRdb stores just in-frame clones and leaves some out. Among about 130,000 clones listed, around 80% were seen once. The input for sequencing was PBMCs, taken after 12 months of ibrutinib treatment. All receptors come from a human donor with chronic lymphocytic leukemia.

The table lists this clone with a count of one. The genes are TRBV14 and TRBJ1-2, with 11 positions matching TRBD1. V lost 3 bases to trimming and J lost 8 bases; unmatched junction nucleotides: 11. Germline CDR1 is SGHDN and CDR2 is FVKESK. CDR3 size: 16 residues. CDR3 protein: CASSHRRDRGSAGYTF. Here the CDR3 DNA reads TGTGCCAGCAGCCACCGAAGGGACAGGGGGTCGGCGGGCTACACCTTC.

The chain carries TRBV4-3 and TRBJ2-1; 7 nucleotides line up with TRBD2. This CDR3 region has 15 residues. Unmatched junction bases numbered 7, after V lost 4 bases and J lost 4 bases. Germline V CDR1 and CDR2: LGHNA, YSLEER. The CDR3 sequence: CASSPSSGVYNEQFF. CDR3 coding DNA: TGCGCCAGCAGCCCCTCGAGCGGGGTTTACAATGAGCAGTTCTTC.

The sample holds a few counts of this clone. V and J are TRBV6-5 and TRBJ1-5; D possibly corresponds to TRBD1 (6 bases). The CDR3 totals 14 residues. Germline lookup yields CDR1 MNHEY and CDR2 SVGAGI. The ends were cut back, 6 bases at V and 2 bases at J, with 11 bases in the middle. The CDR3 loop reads CASSRGGGNQPQHF. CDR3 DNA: TGTGCCAGCAGCAGGGGTGGGGGCAATCAGCCCCAGCATTTT.

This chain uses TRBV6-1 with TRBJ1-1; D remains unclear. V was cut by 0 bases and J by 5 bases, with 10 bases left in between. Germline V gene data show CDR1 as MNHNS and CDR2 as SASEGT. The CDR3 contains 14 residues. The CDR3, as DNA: TGTGCCAGCAGTGAAGCCCAGACAAGGACTGAAGCTTTCTTT. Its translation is CASSEAQTRTEAFF.

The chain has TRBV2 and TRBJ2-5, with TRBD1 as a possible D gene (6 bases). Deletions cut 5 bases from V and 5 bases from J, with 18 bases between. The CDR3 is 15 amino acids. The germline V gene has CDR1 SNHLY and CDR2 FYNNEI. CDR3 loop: CASSLRTVLGETQYF. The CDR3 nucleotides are TGTGCCAGCAGTTTACGGACAGTCCTTGGGGAGACCCAGTACTTC.

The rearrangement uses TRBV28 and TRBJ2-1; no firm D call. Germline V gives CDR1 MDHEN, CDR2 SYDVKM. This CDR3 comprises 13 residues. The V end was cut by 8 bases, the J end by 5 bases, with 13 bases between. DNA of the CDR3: TGTGCCAGCCCATCGTCACAGAACAATGAGCAGTTCTTC. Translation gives CASPSSQNNEQFF.

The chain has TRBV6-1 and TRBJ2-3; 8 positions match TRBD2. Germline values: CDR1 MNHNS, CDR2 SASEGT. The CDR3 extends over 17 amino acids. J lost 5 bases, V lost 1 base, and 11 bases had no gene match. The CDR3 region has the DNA TGTGCCAGCAGTGAAGTATTTTTCGGGAGGGCCGGAGATACGCAGTATTTT. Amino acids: CASSEVFFGRAGDTQYF.

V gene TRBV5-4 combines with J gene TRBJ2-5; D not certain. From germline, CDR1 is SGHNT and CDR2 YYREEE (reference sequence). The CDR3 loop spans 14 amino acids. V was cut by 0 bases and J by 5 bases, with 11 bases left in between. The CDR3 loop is CASSLGPDGETQYF. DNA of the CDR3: TGTGCCAGCAGCTTGGGACCCGACGGTGAGACCCAGTACTTC. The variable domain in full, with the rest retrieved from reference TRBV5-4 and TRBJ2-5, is ETGVTQSPTHLIKTRGQQVTLRCSSQSGHNTVSWYQQALGQGPQFIFQYYREEENGRGNFPPRFSGLQFPNYSSELNVNALELDDSALYLCASSLGPDGETQYFGPGTRLLVL.

CDR3 nucleotides: TGTGCCAGCAGCTTACTCCACGCTGAAGCTTTCTTT. Translating gives CASSLLHAEAFF. The chain links TRBV13 to TRBJ1-1; D is undetermined. The V end was cut by 2 bases, the J end by 6 bases, with 7 bases between. Germline values: CDR1 PRHDT, CDR2 FYEKMQ (reference sequence). CDR3 size: 12 residues.

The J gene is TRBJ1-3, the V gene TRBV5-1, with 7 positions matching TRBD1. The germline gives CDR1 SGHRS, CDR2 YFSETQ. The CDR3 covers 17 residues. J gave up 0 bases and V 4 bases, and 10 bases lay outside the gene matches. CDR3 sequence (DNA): TGCGCCAGCAGCCTTTCCGGGACAGTTAACTCTGGAAACACCATATATTTT. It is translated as CASSLSGTVNSGNTIYF.

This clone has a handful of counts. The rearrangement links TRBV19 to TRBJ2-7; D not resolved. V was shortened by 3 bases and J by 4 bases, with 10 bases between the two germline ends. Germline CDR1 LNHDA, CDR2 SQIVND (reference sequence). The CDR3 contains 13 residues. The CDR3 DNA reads TGTGCCAGTAGTATCGGCAGGCAATACGAGCAGTACTTC. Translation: CASSIGRQYEQYF.

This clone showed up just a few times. The CDR3 sequence: CASSSRGGNTIYF. DNA for the CDR3: TGTGCCAGCAGTTCCAGGGGTGGAAACACCATATATTTT. V is TRBV27 and J is TRBJ1-3; TRBD1 is a possible D gene (6 bases). V was pared by 4 bases and J by 3 bases, with 7 bases between. CDR3 length: 13 residues. The germline V gene encodes CDR1 MNHEY and CDR2 SMNVEV (reference sequence).

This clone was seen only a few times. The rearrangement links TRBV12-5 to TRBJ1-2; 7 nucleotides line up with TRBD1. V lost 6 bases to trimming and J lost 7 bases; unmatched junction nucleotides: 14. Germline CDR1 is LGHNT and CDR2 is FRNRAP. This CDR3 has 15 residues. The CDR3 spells CASGNRSNRGRGYTF. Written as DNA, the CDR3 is TGTGCTAGTGGCAACCGATCGAACAGGGGCCGTGGCTACACCTTC.

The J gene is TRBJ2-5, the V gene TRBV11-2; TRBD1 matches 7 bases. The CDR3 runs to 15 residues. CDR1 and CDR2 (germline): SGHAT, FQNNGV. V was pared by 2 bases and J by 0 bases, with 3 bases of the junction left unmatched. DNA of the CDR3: TGTGCCAGCAGCTTACCGACAGGGTACCAAGAGACCCAGTACTTC. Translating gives CASSLPTGYQETQYF.

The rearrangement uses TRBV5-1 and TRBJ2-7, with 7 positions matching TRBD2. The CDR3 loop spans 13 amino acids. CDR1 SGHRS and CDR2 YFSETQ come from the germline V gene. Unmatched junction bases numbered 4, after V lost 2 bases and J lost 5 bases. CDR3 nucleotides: TGCGCCAGCAGCTTTCGGACTAGTGACGAGCAGTACTTC. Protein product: CASSFRTSDEQYF.

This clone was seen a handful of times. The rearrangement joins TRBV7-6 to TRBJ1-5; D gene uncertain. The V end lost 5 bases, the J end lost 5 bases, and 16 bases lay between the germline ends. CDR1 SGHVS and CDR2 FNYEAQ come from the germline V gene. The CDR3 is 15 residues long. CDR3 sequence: CASSPRPGGDQPQHF. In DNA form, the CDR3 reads TGTGCCAGCAGCCCGCGGCCCGGCGGGGATCAGCCCCAGCATTTT. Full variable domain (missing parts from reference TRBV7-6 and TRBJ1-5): GAGVSQSPRYKVTKRGQDVALRCDPISGHVSLYWYRQALGQGPEFLTYFNYEAQQDKSGLPNDRFSAERPEGSISTLTIQRTEQRDSAMYRCASSPRPGGDQPQHFGDGTRLSIL.

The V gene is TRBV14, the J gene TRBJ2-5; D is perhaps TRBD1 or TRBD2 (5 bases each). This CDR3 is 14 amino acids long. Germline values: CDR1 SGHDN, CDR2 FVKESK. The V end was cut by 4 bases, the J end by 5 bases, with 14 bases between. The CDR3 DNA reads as TGTGCCAGCAGCCCCACCGGGACGTGGGAGACCCAGTACTTC. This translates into CASSPTGTWETQYF.

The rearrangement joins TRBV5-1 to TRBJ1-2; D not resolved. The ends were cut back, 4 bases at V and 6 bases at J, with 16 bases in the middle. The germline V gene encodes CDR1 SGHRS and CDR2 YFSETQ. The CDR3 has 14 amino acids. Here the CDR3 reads CASSPAQPGDGYTF. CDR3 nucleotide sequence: TGCGCCAGCAGCCCCGCACAGCCTGGGGATGGCTACACCTTC.

The DNA of the CDR3 is TGTGCCAGCAGCGTAGGAGGGACTGACTCTGGAAACACCATATATTTT. This encodes CASSVGGTDSGNTIYF. The chain couples TRBV9 to TRBJ1-3; a possible D gene is TRBD1 (5 bases). The CDR3 is 16 residues long. V was cut by 0 bases and J by 0 bases, with 10 bases left in between. Germline V gives CDR1 SGDLS, CDR2 YYNGEE.

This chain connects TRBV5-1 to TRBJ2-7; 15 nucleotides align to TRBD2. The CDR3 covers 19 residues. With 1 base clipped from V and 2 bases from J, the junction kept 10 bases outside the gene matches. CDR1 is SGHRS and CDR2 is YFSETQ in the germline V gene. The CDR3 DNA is TGCGCCAGCAGCTTGAGGACTGACGGACTAGCGGGAGGGACCTACGAGCAGTACTTC. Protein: CASSLRTDGLAGGTYEQYF. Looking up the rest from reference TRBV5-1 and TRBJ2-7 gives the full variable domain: KAGVTQTPRYLIKTRGQQVTLSCSPISGHRSVSWYQQTPGQGLQFLFEYFSETQRNKGNFPGRFSGRQFSNSRSEMNVSTLELGDSALYLCASSLRTDGLAGGTYEQYFGPGTRLTVT.

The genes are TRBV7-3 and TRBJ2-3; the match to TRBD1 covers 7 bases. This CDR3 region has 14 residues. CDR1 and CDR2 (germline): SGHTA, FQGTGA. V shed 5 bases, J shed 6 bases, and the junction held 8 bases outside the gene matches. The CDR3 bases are TGTGCCAGCAGCAAACAGACAGGGTTCGATACGCAGTATTTT. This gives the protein CASSKQTGFDTQYF.

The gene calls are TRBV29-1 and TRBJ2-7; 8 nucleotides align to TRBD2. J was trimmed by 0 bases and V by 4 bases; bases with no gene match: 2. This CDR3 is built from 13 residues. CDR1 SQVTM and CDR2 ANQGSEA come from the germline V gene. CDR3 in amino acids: CSVVSGTSYEQYF. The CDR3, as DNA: TGCAGCGTTGTTAGCGGGACCTCCTACGAGCAGTACTTC.

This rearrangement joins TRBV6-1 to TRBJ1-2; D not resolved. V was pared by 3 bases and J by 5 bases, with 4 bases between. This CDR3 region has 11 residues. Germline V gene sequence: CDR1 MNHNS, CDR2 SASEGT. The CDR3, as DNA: TGTGCCAGCAGTGACACTTATGGCTACACCTTC. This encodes CASSDTYGYTF.

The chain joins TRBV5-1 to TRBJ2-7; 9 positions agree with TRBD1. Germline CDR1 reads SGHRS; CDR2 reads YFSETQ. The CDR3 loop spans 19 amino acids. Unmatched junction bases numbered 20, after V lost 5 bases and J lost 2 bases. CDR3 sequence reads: CASRFGTGIFFGEAYEQYF. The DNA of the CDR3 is TGCGCCAGCAGGTTCGGGACAGGGATCTTCTTTGGGGAGGCCTACGAGCAGTACTTC.

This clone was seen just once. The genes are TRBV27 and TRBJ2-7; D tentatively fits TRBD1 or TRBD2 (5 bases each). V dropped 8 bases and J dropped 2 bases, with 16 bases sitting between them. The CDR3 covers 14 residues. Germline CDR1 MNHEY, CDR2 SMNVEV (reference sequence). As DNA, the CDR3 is TGTGCCAGCTCCCCTTGGGGGTCCACCTACGAGCAGTACTTC. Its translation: CASSPWGSTYEQYF.

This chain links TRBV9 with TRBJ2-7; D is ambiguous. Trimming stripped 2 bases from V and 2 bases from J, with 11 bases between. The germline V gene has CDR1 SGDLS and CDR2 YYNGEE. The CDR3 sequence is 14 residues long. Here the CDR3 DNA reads TGTGCCAGCAGCGTGTCCTTCGAAGCCTACGAGCAGTACTTC. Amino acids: CASSVSFEAYEQYF.